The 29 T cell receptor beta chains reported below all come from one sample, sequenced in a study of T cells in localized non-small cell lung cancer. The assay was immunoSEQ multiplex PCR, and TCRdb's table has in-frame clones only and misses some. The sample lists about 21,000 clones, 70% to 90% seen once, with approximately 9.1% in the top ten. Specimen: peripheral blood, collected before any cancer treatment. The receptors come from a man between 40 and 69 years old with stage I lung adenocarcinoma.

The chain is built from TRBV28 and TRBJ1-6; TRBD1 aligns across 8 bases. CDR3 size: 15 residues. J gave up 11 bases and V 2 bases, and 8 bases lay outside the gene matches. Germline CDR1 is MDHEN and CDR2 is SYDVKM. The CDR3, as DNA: TGTGCCAGCAGTTTAGGACAGGGATATAGACCACCCCTCCACTTT. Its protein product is CASSLGQGYRPPLHF.

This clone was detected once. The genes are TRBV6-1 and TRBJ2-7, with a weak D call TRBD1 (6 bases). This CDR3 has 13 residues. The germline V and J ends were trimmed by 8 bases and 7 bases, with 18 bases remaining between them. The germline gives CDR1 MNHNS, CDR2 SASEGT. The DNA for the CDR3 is TGTGCCAGCCTACAGGGCCGTGAGGGAGAGCAGTACTTC. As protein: CASLQGREGEQYF.

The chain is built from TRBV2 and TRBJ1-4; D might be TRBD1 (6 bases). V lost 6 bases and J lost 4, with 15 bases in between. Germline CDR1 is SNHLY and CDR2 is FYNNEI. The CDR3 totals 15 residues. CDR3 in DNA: TGTGCCAGCAGCAGAAAAGGGGGAGGTAATGAAAAACTGTTTTTT. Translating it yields CASSRKGGGNEKLFF.

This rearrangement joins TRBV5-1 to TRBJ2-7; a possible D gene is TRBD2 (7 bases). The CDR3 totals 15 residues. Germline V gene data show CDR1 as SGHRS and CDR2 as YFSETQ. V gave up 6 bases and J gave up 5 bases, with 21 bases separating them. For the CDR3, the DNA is TGCGCCAGCACCTCCGAGGGGGGGAGGTTCAACGAGCAGTACTTC. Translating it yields CASTSEGGRFNEQYF.

CDR3 in amino acids: CASSISQGTDEQYF. DNA of the CDR3: TGTGCCAGTAGTATTAGCCAGGGGACGGACGAGCAGTACTTC. The chain combines TRBV19 with TRBJ2-7; D perhaps matches TRBD1 (6 bases). Per germline, CDR1 LNHDA and CDR2 SQIVND (reference sequence). V was pared by 3 bases and J by 5 bases, with 14 bases between. The CDR3 is 14 residues long.

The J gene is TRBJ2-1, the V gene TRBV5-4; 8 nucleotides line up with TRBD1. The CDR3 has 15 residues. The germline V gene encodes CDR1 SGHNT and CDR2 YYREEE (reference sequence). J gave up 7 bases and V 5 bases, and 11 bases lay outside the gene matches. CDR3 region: CASRYDRGTFNEQFF. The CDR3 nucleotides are TGTGCCAGCAGATATGACAGGGGTACCTTTAATGAGCAGTTCTTC.

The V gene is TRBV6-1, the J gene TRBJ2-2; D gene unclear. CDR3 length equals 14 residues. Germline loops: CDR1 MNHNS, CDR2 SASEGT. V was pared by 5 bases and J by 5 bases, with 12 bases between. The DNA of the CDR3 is TGTGCCAGCAGTACTGTAAGCCTGACCGGGGAGCTGTTTTTT. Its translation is CASSTVSLTGELFF.

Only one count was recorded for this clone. Here the CDR3 reads CASNPPGLAGTNEQFF. The CDR3, as DNA: TGTGCCAGCAACCCACCGGGACTAGCGGGGACCAATGAGCAGTTCTTC. This chain links TRBV6-6 with TRBJ2-1; 13 bases match TRBD2. The CDR3 consists of 16 residues. CDR1 and CDR2 (germline): MNHNY, SVGAGI (reference sequence). V was pared by 7 bases and J by 6 bases, with 9 bases of the junction left unmatched.

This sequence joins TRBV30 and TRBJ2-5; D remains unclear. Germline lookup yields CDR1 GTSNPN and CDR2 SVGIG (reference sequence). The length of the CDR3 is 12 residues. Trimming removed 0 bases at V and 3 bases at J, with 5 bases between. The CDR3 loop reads CAWSVVEETQYF. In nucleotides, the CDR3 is TGTGCCTGGAGTGTAGTCGAAGAGACCCAGTACTTC.

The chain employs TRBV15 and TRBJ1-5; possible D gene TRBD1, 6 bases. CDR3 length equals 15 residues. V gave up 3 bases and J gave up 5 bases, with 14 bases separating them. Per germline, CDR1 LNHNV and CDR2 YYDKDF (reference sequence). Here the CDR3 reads CATSSDGTLYQPQHF. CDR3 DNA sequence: TGTGCCACCAGCAGTGATGGGACACTCTATCAGCCCCAGCATTTT.

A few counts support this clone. The CDR3 protein is CASSYGQGEGGYTF. The CDR3 DNA reads TGTGCCAGCAGCTATGGACAGGGGGAGGGTGGCTACACCTTC. This rearrangement joins TRBV7-9 to TRBJ1-2, with TRBD1 matching 10 bases. Germline CDR1 reads SEHNR; CDR2 reads FQNEAQ (reference sequence). The CDR3 covers 14 residues. V gave up 4 bases and J gave up 7 bases; unmatched junction bases: 6.

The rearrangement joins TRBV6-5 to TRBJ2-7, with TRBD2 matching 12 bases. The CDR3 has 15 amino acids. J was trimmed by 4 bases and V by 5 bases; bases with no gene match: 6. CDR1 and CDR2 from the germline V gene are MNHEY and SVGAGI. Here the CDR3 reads CASSRSSGRGYEQYF. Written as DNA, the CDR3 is TGTGCCAGCAGTCGGTCTAGCGGGAGGGGTTACGAGCAGTACTTC.

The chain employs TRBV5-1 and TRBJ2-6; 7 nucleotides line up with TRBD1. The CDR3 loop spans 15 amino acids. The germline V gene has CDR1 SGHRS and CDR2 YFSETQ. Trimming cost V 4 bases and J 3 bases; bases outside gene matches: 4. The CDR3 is CASSPTGVGANVLTF. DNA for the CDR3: TGCGCCAGCAGCCCCACAGGGGTTGGGGCCAACGTCCTGACTTTC.

The CDR3 DNA sequence: TGTGCCTGGAGAGCACTAGCGGGGGGCTGGACCGGGGAGCTGTTTTTT. Translated: CAWRALAGGWTGELFF. The gene calls are TRBV30 and TRBJ2-2; 12 bases match TRBD2. Per the germline V gene, CDR1 is GTSNPN and CDR2 is SVGIG (reference sequence). V trimming: 3 bases; J trimming: 5 bases; junction bases outside the gene matches: 7. The CDR3 is made up of 16 amino acids.

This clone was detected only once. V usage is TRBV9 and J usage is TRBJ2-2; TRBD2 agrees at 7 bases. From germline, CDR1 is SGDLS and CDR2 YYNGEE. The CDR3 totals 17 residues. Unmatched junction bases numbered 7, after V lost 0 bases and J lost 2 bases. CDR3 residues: CASSVVASGYNTGELFF. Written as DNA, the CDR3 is TGTGCCAGCAGCGTAGTTGCTAGCGGCTATAACACCGGGGAGCTGTTTTTT.

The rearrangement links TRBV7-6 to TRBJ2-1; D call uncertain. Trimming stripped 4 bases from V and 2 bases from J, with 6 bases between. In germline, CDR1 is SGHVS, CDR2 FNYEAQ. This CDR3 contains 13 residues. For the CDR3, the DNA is TGTGCCAGCAGCTCTCCGGCCTACAATGAGCAGTTCTTC. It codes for CASSSPAYNEQFF.

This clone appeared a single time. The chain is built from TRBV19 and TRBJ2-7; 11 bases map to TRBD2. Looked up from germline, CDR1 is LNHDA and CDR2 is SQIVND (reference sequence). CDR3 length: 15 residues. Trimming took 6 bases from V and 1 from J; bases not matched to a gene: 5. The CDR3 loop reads CASSNIAGGSYEQYF. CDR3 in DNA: TGTGCCAGTAGCAACATAGCGGGGGGGTCCTACGAGCAGTACTTC.

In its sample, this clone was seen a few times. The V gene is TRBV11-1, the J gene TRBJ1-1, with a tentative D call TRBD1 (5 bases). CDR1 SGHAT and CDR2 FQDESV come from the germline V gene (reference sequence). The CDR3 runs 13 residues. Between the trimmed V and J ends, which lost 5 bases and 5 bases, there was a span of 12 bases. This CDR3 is CASSTRRGTEAFF. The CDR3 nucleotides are TGTGCCAGCAGCACGCGGCGGGGGACTGAAGCTTTCTTT.

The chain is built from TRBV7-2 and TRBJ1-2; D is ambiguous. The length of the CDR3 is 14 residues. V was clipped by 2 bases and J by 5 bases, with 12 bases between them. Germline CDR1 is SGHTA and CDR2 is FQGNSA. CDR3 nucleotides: TGTGCCAGCAGCTTAAACGCAGCCCCTTATGGCTACACCTTC. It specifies CASSLNAAPYGYTF. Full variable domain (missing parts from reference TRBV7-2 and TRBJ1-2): GAGVSQSPSNKVTEKGKDVELRCDPISGHTALYWYRQSLGQGLEFLIYFQGNSAPDKSGLPSDRFSAERTGGSVSTLTIQRTQQEDSAVYLCASSLNAAPYGYTFGSGTRLTVV.

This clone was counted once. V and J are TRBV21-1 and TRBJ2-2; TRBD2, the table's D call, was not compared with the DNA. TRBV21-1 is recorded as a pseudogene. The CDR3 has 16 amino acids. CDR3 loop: CASSKEGAAGAGELFF. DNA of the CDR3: TGTGCCAGCAGCAAAGAGGGAGCGGCGGGGGCCGGGGAGCTGTTTTTT.

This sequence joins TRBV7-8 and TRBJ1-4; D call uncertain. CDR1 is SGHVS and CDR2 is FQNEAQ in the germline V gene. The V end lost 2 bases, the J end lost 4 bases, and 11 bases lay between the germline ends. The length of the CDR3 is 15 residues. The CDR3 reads CASSLYHTLNEKLFF. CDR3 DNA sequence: TGTGCCAGCAGCTTATACCACACTCTTAATGAAAAACTGTTTTTT.

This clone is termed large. The CDR3 DNA reads as TGTGCCAGCAGTTTATCCGGTCCTTCGAATGAGCAGTTCTTC. This codes for CASSLSGPSNEQFF. J is TRBJ2-1 and V is TRBV27; D not resolved. The germline V gene encodes CDR1 MNHEY and CDR2 SMNVEV (reference sequence). CDR3 size: 14 residues. Between the trimmed V and J ends, which lost 0 bases and 7 bases, there was a span of 10 bases.

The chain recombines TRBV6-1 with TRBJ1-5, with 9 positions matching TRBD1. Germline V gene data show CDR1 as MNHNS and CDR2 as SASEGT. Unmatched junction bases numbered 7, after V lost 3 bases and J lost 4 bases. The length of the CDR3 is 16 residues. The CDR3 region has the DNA TGTGCCAGCAGTGATCCGGGACAGGGAGGAAATCAGCCCCAGCATTTT. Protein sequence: CASSDPGQGGNQPQHF.

The CDR3 is CASSGGQGLSPLHF. Written as DNA, the CDR3 is TGTGCCAGCAGTGGGGGACAGGGGCTATCACCCCTCCACTTT. This chain joins TRBV2 and TRBJ1-6, with 10 bases matching TRBD1. CDR1 is SNHLY, CDR2 FYNNEI, per germline. V trimming: 4 bases; J trimming: 10 bases; junction bases outside the gene matches: 4. This CDR3 is built from 14 residues.

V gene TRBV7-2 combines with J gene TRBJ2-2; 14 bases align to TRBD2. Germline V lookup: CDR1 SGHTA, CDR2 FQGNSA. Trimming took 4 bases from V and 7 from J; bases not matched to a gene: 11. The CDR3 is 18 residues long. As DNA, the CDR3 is TGTGCCAGCAGCTCCCCTCGACTAGCGGGAGGGCCTAACGGGGAGCTGTTTTTT. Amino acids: CASSSPRLAGGPNGELFF.

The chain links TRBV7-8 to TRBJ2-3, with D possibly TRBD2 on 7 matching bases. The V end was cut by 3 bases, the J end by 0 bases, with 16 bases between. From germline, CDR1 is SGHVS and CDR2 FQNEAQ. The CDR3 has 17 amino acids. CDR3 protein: CASSLSIGGRSTDTQYF. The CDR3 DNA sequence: TGTGCCAGCAGCTTGAGTATCGGGGGGCGCAGCACAGATACGCAGTATTTT. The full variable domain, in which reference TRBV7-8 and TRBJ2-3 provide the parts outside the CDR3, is GAGVSQSPRYKVAKRGQDVALRCDPISGHVSLFWYQQALGQGPEFLTYFQNEAQLDKSGLPSDRFFAERPEGSVSTLKIQRTQQEDSAVYLCASSLSIGGRSTDTQYFGPGTRLTVL.

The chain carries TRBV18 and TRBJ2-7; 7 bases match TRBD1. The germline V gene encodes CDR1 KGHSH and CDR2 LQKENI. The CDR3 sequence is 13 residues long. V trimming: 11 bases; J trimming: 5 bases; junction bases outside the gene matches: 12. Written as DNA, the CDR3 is TGTGCCTCCCGGTCAGGGGGAACTAACGAGCAGTACTTC. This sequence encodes CASRSGGTNEQYF.

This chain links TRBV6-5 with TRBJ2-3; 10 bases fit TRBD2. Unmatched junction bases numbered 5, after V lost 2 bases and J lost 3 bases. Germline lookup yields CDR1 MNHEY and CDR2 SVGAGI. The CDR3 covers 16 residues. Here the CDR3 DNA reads TGTGCCAGCAGTTACCGGTCTAGCGGGGGAACAGATACGCAGTATTTT. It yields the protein CASSYRSSGGTDTQYF.

As DNA, the CDR3 is TGCAGCGGATTACAGGGGGGTGGAAACACCATATATTTT. It specifies CSGLQGGGNTIYF. V usage is TRBV29-1 and J usage is TRBJ1-3; 8 bases line up with TRBD1. The length of the CDR3 is 13 residues. V was clipped by 7 bases and J by 3 bases; unmatched bases: 5. Per the germline V gene, CDR1 is SQVTM and CDR2 is ANQGSEA.